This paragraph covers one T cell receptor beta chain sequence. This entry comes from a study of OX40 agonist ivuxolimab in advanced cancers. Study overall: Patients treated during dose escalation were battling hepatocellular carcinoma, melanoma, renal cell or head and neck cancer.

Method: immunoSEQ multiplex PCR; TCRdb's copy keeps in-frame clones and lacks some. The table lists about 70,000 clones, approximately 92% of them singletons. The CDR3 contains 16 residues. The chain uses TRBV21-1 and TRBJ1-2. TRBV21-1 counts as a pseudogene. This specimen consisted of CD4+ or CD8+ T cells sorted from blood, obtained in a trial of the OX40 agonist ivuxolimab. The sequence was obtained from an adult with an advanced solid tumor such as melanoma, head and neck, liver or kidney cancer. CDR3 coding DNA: TGTGCCAGCAGCTCTAAAGCGAGGGGGGCCGTTCATGGCTACACCTTC. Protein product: CASSSKARGAVHGYTF.